This T cell receptor (beta chain) was observed in a study of blood T cell repertoires in COVID-19. Researchers sorted participants into cohorts using their self-reported clinical history. Recovery meant two consecutive negative NP/OP PCR tests, professional clearance, or resolved symptoms. Repertoires were generated with immunoSEQ multiplex PCR, while TCRdb's copy carries only in-frame clones and drops some. The table includes about 320,000 clones, 88% detected once. Trimming cost V 2 bases and J 0 bases, with 8 bases left between them. Germline CDR1 reads ENHRY; CDR2 reads SYGVKD. The CDR3 consists of 14 residues.

The V gene is TRBV10-3, the J gene TRBJ2-7; D perhaps matches TRBD1 (5 bases). The sequencing input was PBMCs or T cells enriched from blood (not recorded which). The TCR was taken from a man aged 25-45 years who had recovered from COVID-19. DNA for the CDR3: TGTGCCATCAGTGAGGGCAGGGCCTCCTACGAGCAGTACTTC. This codes for CAISEGRASYEQYF.